This T cell receptor beta chain was identified in a study of T cell repertoires in cytomegalovirus infection. Study overall: Recently described HLA-C-restricted plus well-studied HLA-B-restricted CMV epitopes were used. Findings and caveats of the study: The study identified carriers of CMV plus the relevant HLA from cumulative public TCR beta family frequency.

V lost 5 bases, J lost 8 bases, and 15 bases stayed unmatched. The germline gives CDR1 MNHEY, CDR2 SMNVEV (reference sequence). The CDR3 has 16 amino acids. With regard to this clonotype: Its antigen remains unidentified.

TCRdb independently ran MiXCR on the reads; one entry per CDR3 protein. The sample consists of approximately 470,000 distinct CDR3 sequences, 42% of them appearing once. This receptor was obtained from a human donor in good health (CMV status not recorded). Some clones in this sample may be carry-over from other donors' samples. J is TRBJ2-1 and V is TRBV27; 7 nucleotides align to TRBD2. Here the sequenced sample was cultured PBMCs, taken from culture after CMV antigen stimulation. CDR3 protein: CASSLTAGAVSYEQFF. Here the CDR3 DNA reads TGTGCCAGCAGTCTCACGGCGGGAGCCGTCTCCTATGAGCAGTTCTTC.